This is a list of T cell receptor beta chains from one sample in a study of spatial heterogeneity in lung cancer. One entry per CDR3 protein results from TCRdb running MiXCR on the 5' RACE reads. The sample shows 20,000 to 25,000 distinct CDR3 sequences, 6.4% of them seen only once. Sequences were derived from lung tumor tissue, sampled at surgery. All receptors come from a male donor with early-stage non-small cell lung cancer. Each CDR3 is given with its conserved first and last residue. Fields, in order: V gene, J gene, D gene, clone size, CDR3 protein, CDR3 DNA. The D gene is left open where the match is weak. Rows may omit the clone size; those that give it use once, few, many or a size class.

V gene: TRBV6-5; J gene: TRBJ1-3; D gene: TRBD1; clone size: many; CDR3 protein: CASSMTGGNGNTIYF; CDR3 DNA: TGTGCCAGCAGTATGACAGGGGGCAATGGAAACACCATATATTTT
V gene: TRBV5-1; J gene: TRBJ2-3; D gene: NA; clone size: many; CDR3 protein: CASSLLQESTDTQYF; CDR3 DNA: TGCGCCAGCAGCTTGTTACAAGAAAGCACAGATACGCAGTATTTT
V gene: TRBV2; J gene: TRBJ2-2; D gene: NA; clone size: many; CDR3 protein: CASSELEGTVTGELFF; CDR3 DNA: TGTGCCAGCAGTGAATTAGAAGGAACGGTCACCGGGGAGCTGTTTTTT
V gene: TRBV20-1; J gene: TRBJ2-7; D gene: NA; clone size: many; CDR3 protein: CSASLRFYEQYF; CDR3 DNA: TGCAGTGCTAGTTTGCGCTTCTACGAGCAGTACTTC
V gene: TRBV20-1; J gene: TRBJ2-3; D gene: TRBD1; clone size: many; CDR3 protein: CSAVQGADTQYF; CDR3 DNA: TGCAGTGCGGTTCAGGGGGCAGATACGCAGTATTTT
V gene: TRBV28; J gene: TRBJ1-3; D gene: NA; clone size: many; CDR3 protein: CASQFQVSGNTIYF; CDR3 DNA: TGTGCCAGCCAATTTCAAGTCTCTGGAAACACCATATATTTT
V gene: TRBV28; J gene: TRBJ1-5; D gene: NA; clone size: many; CDR3 protein: CASRLGGLQPQHF; CDR3 DNA: TGTGCCAGCAGACTAGGGGGACTTCAGCCCCAGCATTTT
V gene: TRBV28; J gene: TRBJ1-2; D gene: NA; clone size: NA; CDR3 protein: CASSLIRSRATF; CDR3 DNA: TGTGCCAGCAGTTTAATTCGGAGCAGAGCCACCTTC
V gene: TRBV29-1; J gene: TRBJ2-1; D gene: TRBD2; clone size: NA; CDR3 protein: CSVGVASGNNEQFF; CDR3 DNA: TGCAGCGTTGGGGTGGCTAGCGGGAACAATGAGCAGTTCTTC
V gene: TRBV20-1; J gene: TRBJ2-7; D gene: NA; clone size: many; CDR3 protein: CSARPPVGYEQYF; CDR3 DNA: TGCAGTGCTAGACCCCCGGTCGGCTACGAGCAGTACTTC